The sequence of this T cell receptor beta chain was determined in a study of a mutant IDH1 vaccine in newly diagnosed glioma. Across the study: The start of vaccination came 4-6 weeks after radiotherapy alone, or with temozolomide cycles. Patients arrived already treated with radiotherapy, temozolomide, or both, most having had both. Whole-study findings and limits: Of all patients, 85% to 95% showed vaccine-induced immune responses.

Clones were read by immunoSEQ multiplex PCR, and TCRdb kept only the in-frame ones, dropping some. There are roughly 110,000 clones in the sample; roughly 88% occur only once, and around 0.6% lies in the top ten. The CDR3 has 14 residues. Germline values: CDR1 SGHAT, CDR2 FQDESV (reference sequence). The trim removed 5 bases at V and 6 bases at J, leaving 6 bases unmatched. Documented time point: week 11, during vaccination. A single vaccine dose contained 300 ug of mutant IDH1 20-mer peptide, and topical imiquimod was used with it. Each of the donors came in with new WHO grade 3 or 4 astrocytomas that were IDH1-mutant and ATRX-lost. As concerns this clone: The target antigen is unknown.

This sequence was found in a woman between 45 and 60 years old with glioma. V usage is TRBV11-1 and J usage is TRBJ1-4; 7 bases agree with TRBD1. The material was PBMCs, obtained from a glioma patient whose treatment included an IDH1 peptide vaccine. CDR3 coding DNA: TGTGCCAGCAGCCGGACAGGAGAAGATGAAAAACTGTTTTTT. Translated: CASSRTGEDEKLFF.